The present T cell receptor beta chain was sequenced within a study of T cell repertoires in cytomegalovirus infection. Study-wide context: CMV epitopes in the study were HLA-C-restricted (recently identified) and HLA-B-restricted (well studied).

General observations from the study: Identification of carriers of CMV plus the relevant HLA was achieved through cumulative public TCR beta family frequency.

A single record per CDR3 protein comes from TCRdb applying MiXCR to the reads. The data show hundreds of thousands of distinct CDR3 sequences, less than 35% seen once. The CDR3 is 16 amino acids. Deletions cut 1 base from V and 7 bases from J, with 17 bases between. Germline V gives CDR1 SGHVS, CDR2 FQNEAQ. A word on this clonotype: Its antigen is currently unknown.

The source was cultured CD8+ T cells from PBMCs, collected from culture after CMV antigen stimulation. This chain connects TRBV7-8 to TRBJ1-5; tentative D call: TRBD1 (6 bases). This sequence was found in a human donor in good health (CMV status not recorded). Some clones in this sample may be carry-over from other donors' samples. The CDR3 nucleotides read TGTGCCAGCAGCTTAGGAAGTCAGGGGCTGAACCAGCCCCAGCATTTT. It encodes CASSLGSQGLNQPQHF.